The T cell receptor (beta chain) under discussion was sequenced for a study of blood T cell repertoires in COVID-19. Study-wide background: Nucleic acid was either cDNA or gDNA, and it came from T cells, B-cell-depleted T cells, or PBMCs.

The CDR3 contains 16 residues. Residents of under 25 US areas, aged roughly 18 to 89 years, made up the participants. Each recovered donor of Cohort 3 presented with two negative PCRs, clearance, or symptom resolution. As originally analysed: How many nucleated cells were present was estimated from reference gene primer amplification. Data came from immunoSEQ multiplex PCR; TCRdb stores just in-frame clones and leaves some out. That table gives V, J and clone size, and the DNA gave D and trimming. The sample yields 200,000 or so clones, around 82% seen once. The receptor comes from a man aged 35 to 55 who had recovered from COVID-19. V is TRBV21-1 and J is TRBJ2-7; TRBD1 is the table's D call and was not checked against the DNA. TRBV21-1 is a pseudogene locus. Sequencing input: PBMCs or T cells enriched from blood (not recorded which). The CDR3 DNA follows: TGTGCCAGCAGCAAAGCCTTAAGGCAGGACTCCTACGAGCAGTACTTC. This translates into CASSKALRQDSYEQYF.